Listed here are 9 T cell receptor beta chains from one sample, sequenced in a study of T-cell memory formation after mild COVID-19 (dated by TCRdb to the early 2020s). Library preparation used 5' RACE. Reads for this sample came from an Illumina NovaSeq 6000. Using fastp at Q25 and MiXCR, TCRdb reprocessed the public reads and kept productive beta chains. Records with the same CDR3 protein are collapsed into one entry carrying the most frequent genes and DNA. This sample has 400,000 to 550,000 distinct CDR3 sequences in its table, and roughly 23% of those were observed once. The ten largest make up roughly an eighth of the sample. The sample consisted of PBMCs or a T cell subset sorted from them (not recorded which). All receptors derive from an adult woman who had mild COVID-19 (a few samples of this study predate the infection). The sample titles of this study are shuffled in the database, so cell type and time point are left out; the donor was told from shared clones.

The V gene is TRBV4-1, the J gene TRBJ2-3; D not resolved. V was cut by 1 base and J by 0 bases, with 11 bases left in between. From germline, CDR1 is MGHRA and CDR2 YSYEKL. The CDR3 loop spans 16 amino acids. This chain's CDR3 is CASSQGDYVSTDTQYF. The CDR3 nucleotides read TGCGCCAGCAGCCAAGGGGATTACGTCAGCACAGATACGCAGTATTTT.

This clonotype was seen a few times. The CDR3 is CASSQGVGGRSSYNEQFF. Here the CDR3 DNA reads TGTGCCAGCAGCCAAGGGGTTGGCGGGAGGAGCTCCTACAATGAGCAGTTCTTC. The chain uses TRBV7-9 and TRBJ2-1, with 8 bases fitting TRBD2. Germline CDR1 SEHNR, CDR2 FQNEAQ (reference sequence). The V and J ends lost 5 bases and 0 bases, in that order; junction bases with no gene match: 12. This CDR3 is built from 18 residues.

This sequence joins TRBV10-3 and TRBJ1-5, with D unresolved. The CDR3 length is 14 residues. Trimming took off 3 bases at V and 9 bases at J, with 15 bases between the two ends. CDR1 is ENHRY, CDR2 SYGVKD, per germline. This CDR3 reads CAISEGRNEGPQHF. The CDR3 DNA reads TGTGCCATCAGTGAAGGGCGAAACGAGGGGCCCCAGCATTTT.

The DNA of the CDR3 is TGCGCCAGCAGCTTGTCCAGGCGACACACTGAAGCTTTCTTT. It specifies CASSLSRRHTEAFF. The V gene is TRBV5-1, the J gene TRBJ1-1; D remains ambiguous. Germline CDR1 and CDR2: SGHRS and YFSETQ. V lost 1 base, J lost 3 bases, and 10 bases lay in between. The CDR3 has 14 residues.

This clonotype was counted at least ten times. The chain uses TRBV12-3 or TRBV12-4 and TRBJ2-5; D ambiguous. V was clipped by 3 bases and J by 4 bases, with 6 bases between them. The length of the CDR3 is 12 residues. CDR3 sequence (DNA): TGTGCCAGCAGTTTTGTGGGAGAGACCCAGTACTTC. It encodes CASSFVGETQYF.

V usage is TRBV20-1 and J usage is TRBJ2-1, with 12 bases matching TRBD2. The length of the CDR3 is 15 residues. V lost 6 bases, J lost 3 bases, and 6 bases stayed unmatched. CDR1 and CDR2 from the germline V gene are DFQATT and SNEGSKA (reference sequence). CDR3 residues: CSAKTSGGGYNEQFF. CDR3 in DNA: TGCAGTGCCAAGACTAGCGGGGGAGGCTACAATGAGCAGTTCTTC.

Only a few counts were recorded for this clonotype. V gene TRBV11-2 combines with J gene TRBJ1-1; D is undetermined. The CDR3 has 14 amino acids. Germline V gene data show CDR1 as SGHAT and CDR2 as FQNNGV. V was cut by 4 bases and J by 6 bases, with 15 bases left in between. The CDR3 region has the DNA TGTGCCAGCAGCTCGGACGGAGGAGGCGCTGAAGCTTTCTTT. It yields the protein CASSSDGGGAEAFF. The whole variable domain, remainder taken from reference TRBV11-2 and TRBJ1-1, is EAGVAQSPRYKIIEKRQSVAFWCNPISGHATLYWYQQILGQGPKLLIQFQNNGVVDDSQLPKDRFSAERLKGVDSTLKIQPAKLEDSAVYLCASSSDGGGAEAFFGQGTRLTVV.

The chain carries TRBV29-1 and TRBJ1-1; D gene ambiguous. Trimming left V 4 bases short and J 4 bases short, with 7 bases between. Germline V CDR1 and CDR2: SQVTM, ANQGSEA. CDR3 length: 11 residues. The DNA of the CDR3 is TGCAGCGTTGCAGCGGTCACTGAAGCTTTCTTT. Protein: CSVAAVTEAFF. Based on the CDR3 plus reference TRBV29-1 and TRBJ1-1, the full variable domain is SAVISQKPSRDICQRGTSLTIQCQVDSQVTMMFWYRQQPGQSLTLIATANQGSEATYESGFVIDKFPISRPNLTFSTLTVSNMSPEDSSIYLCSVAAVTEAFFGQGTRLTVV.

This clonotype was observed a few times. V is TRBV21-1 and J is TRBJ2-2; the tabulated D call, TRBD1, remains unverified against the DNA. TRBV21-1 is noted as a pseudogene. The CDR3 length is 17 residues. In nucleotides, the CDR3 is TGTGCCAGCAGCCCGTCTAGACAGGGAGTTGGAACCGGGGAGCTGTTTTTT. It translates to CASSPSRQGVGTGELFF.